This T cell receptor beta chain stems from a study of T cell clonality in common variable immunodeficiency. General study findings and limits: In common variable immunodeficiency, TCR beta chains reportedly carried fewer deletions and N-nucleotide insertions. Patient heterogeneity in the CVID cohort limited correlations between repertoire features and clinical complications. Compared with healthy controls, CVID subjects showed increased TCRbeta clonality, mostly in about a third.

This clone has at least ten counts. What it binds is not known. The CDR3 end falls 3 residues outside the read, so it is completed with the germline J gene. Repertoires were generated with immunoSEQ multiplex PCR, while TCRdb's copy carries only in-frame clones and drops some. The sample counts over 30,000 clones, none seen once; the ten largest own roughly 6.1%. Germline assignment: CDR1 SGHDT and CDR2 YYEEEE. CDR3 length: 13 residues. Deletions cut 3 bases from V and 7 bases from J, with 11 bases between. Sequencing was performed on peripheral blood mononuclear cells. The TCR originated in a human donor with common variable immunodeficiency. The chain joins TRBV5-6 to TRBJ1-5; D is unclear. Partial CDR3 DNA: TGTGCCAGCAGCTCCCGACATGAGCAGCCC. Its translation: CASSSRHEQP. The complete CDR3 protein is CASSSRHEQPQHF.